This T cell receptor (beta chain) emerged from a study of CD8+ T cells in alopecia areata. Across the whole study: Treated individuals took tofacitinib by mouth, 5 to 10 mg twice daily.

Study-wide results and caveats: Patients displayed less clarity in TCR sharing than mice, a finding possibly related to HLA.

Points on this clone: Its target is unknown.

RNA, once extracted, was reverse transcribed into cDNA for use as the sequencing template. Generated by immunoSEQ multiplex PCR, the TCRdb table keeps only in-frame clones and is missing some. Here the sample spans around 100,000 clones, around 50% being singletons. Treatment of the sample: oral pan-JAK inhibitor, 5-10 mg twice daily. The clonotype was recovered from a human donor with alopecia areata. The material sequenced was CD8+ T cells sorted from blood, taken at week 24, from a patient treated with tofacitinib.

The CDR3 DNA reads TGTGCCAGCAGTTTGCGGGACCTCAACACTGAAGCTTTCTTT. Its translation: CASSLRDLNTEAFF. V gene TRBV6-5 combines with J gene TRBJ1-1; TRBD1 is a possible D gene (5 bases). This CDR3 is 14 amino acids long. Germline lookup yields CDR1 MNHEY and CDR2 SVGAGI. Between the trimmed V and J ends, which lost 4 bases and 2 bases, there was a span of 11 bases.